One T cell receptor beta chain is described in this entry. The antigen it recognizes is unknown. No base qualities exist here, and no much larger clone lies one base off it. Patients with autoimmune disease history or receiving systemic immunosuppression were excluded from the trial. Peripheral blood for TCR sequencing was drawn from every dose cohort at baseline, at cycle 4 day 1 and at cycle 7 day 1. The samples were taken from a phase I, first-in-human, multicenter, open-label dose-escalation trial of ivuxolimab. The trial enrolled adults with locally advanced or metastatic head and neck squamous cell, hepatocellular, melanoma or renal cell carcinoma. Before TCR sequencing, CD4+ T cells and CD8+ T cells were sorted from peripheral blood as separate populations. These data belong to a study of OX40 agonist ivuxolimab in advanced cancers. For the wider study: Ivuxolimab was a fully human IgG2 agonistic monoclonal antibody targeting the costimulatory receptor OX40 (CD134). The dose-escalation cohort was about 87% male with a mean age of around 62 years, ranging from about 20 to 80. Of the roughly 52 dose-escalation patients, hepatocellular carcinoma was present in around 20, melanoma in roughly 15, renal cell carcinoma in 9 and head and neck cancer in 9. Patients were allowed to have had prior anti-PD-1, anti-PD-L1 or anti-CTLA-4 therapy, and approximately 40% of the dose-escalation patients had previously received checkpoint inhibitors. Intravenous ivuxolimab was administered to patients every 2 weeks at six dose levels: 0.01, 0.1, 0.3, 1.5, 3 and 10 mg/kg. The monotherapy dose-escalation portion (N ≈ 52 patients) of the phase I ivuxolimab trial is reported in the paper. Partial responses occurred in three dose-escalation patients, of whom one had hepatocellular carcinoma and two had cutaneous melanoma. The purpose of peripheral TCRbeta sequencing was to test whether ivuxolimab changed TCR sequence diversity and led to clonal T-cell expansion. On the study overall, not on this receptor specifically: At doses of 0.1 to 3.0 mg/kg, clonal expansion of both CD4+ and CD8+ blood T cells was observed from baseline to week 6. Antigen specificity was not determined for the clonally expanded peripheral T cells. Low levels of normalized T-cell clonal expansion were also seen in some patients who did not respond. In the 0.1-3.0 mg/kg groups, partial responders were among the patients with the lowest normalized peripheral clonal expansion, particularly in CD8+ T cells. On average, CD8+ T cells showed more expanded clones than CD4+ T cells after ivuxolimab.

Sequences LNHDA (CDR1) and SQIVND (CDR2) are obtained from the germline V gene (reference sequence). The junction carries 13 bases between V and J, which are trimmed by 7 bases and 0 bases respectively. From cysteine to phenylalanine, the CDR3 is 15 amino acids long. Only the CDR3 region is kept as DNA, spanning 45 bases read in frame from base 1. For sequencing of the TCRbeta CDR3 region, genomic DNA was extracted from the sorted cells. TCRbeta CDR3 regions were sequenced using the immunoSEQ Assay. This is the immuneACCESS table as TCRdb keeps it, with only in-frame sequences that have V and J called. A part of the clones is gone; compared with another copy, unresolved V genes explain less than half, and the rest is unexplained. This sample has more than 90,000 clones in its table, and about 84% of those were observed once. Jointly, the top ten make up around 5.9% of the sample.

Recombination linked TRBV19 to TRBJ1-3, with TRBD1 as a weak D call on 6 bases. The source of this sequence is an adult with an advanced solid tumor such as melanoma, head and neck, liver or kidney cancer. Sequencing used CD4+ or CD8+ T cells sorted from blood, obtained in a trial of the OX40 agonist ivuxolimab. The nucleotide sequence reads TGTGCCAGTACCATACAGGGATACTCTGGAAACACCATATATTTT. Translated, it gives CASTIQGYSGNTIYF.